This TCR beta chain was captured in a study of blood T cell repertoires in COVID-19. V was trimmed by 3 bases and J by 3 bases, leaving 12 bases between them. The CDR3 has 15 residues. Germline V gene sequence: CDR1 ENHRY, CDR2 SYGVKD. Profiling relied on immunoSEQ multiplex PCR, and the TCRdb table lists in-frame clones only, not all of them. The sample lists 110,000 or so clones, approximately 82% occurring once. What was sequenced was peripheral blood. The genes are TRBV10-3 and TRBJ1-3; D may be TRBD1 (5 bases). The receptor's source is a woman aged 55-69 years with acute or convalescent COVID-19. CDR3 DNA sequence: TGTGCCATCAGTGATCAGGGATTTAGTGGAAACACCATATATTTT. The encoded protein is CAISDQGFSGNTIYF.